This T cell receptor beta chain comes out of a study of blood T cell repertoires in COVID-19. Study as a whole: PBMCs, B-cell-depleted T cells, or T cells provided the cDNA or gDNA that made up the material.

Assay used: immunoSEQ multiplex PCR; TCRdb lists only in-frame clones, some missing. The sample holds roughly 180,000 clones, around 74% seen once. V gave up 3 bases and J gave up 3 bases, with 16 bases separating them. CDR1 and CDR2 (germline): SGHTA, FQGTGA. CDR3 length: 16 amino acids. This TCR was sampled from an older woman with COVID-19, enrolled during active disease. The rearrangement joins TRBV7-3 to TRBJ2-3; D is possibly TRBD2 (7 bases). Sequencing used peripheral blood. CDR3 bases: TGTGCCAGCAGCTTCCGGCGGGGAGGGGGTACAGATACGCAGTATTTT. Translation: CASSFRRGGGTDTQYF. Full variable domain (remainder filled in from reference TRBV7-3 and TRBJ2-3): GAGVSQTPSNKVTEKGKYVELRCDPISGHTALYWYRQSLGQGPEFLIYFQGTGAADDSGLPNDRFFAVRPEGSVSTLKIQRTERGDSAVYLCASSFRRGGGTDTQYFGPGTRLTVL.